This entry concerns a single TCR beta chain. This specimen belongs to a study of blood T cells in healthy people across ages. Primed by a sample-barcoded 5' primer and a J-beta primer mix, a second PCR proceeded for 7 to 11 cycles. TCRdb independently ran MiXCR on the 5' RACE reads; one entry per CDR3 protein. The sample records 850,000 to 1,300,000 distinct CDR3 sequences, 45% being singletons. CDR3 size: 15 residues. Germline CDR1 SQVTM, CDR2 ANQGSEA. Trimming pared 3 bases from V and 6 bases from J, leaving 21 bases between. The receptor was derived from a woman in her sixties or seventies in good health. The sequenced sample consisted of blood. The J gene is TRBJ2-7, the V gene TRBV29-1; tentatively, D is TRBD1 (6 bases). The CDR3 loop is CSVEGTSKGVLEQYF. The CDR3 nucleotides are TGCAGCGTTGAGGGGACCTCGAAGGGGGTCCTCGAGCAGTACTTC.